Below are 25 T cell receptor beta chains sequenced from a single sample in a study of T cells in Graves' hyperthyroidism and ophthalmopathy (dated by TCRdb to the late 2010s). The library was generated by multiplex PCR. For sequencing, an Illumina HiSeq 2000 was employed. The TCR beta CDR3 regions were amplified from RNA transcripts. For the first round of RT-PCR on the TCR CDR3, the HTBI primer set was used together with the Qiagen OneStep RT-PCR kit. TCRdb took the public reads, trimmed them with fastp at Q25, ran MiXCR for clone calling and kept in-frame beta chains. Every entry covers one CDR3 protein and lists the most common genes and DNA from its rows. This sample comprises roughly 240,000 distinct CDR3 sequences, about 17% of them detected only once. The top ten clonotypes cover about 30% of the sample. Sequencing was performed on blood. Receptor source: a woman in her late teens or twenties with Graves' ophthalmopathy.

This clonotype was recorded many times. This chain connects TRBV28 to TRBJ1-2, with a tentative D call TRBD1 (6 bases). CDR1 is MDHEN and CDR2 is SYDVKM in the germline V gene. Trimming pared 8 bases from V and 4 bases from J, leaving 20 bases between. The CDR3 loop spans 15 amino acids. The CDR3: CASFQRGGPFYGYTF. DNA for the CDR3: TGTGCCAGCTTCCAAAGGGGGGGTCCCTTCTATGGCTACACCTTC.

This clonotype was seen repeatedly, ten times or more. The genes are TRBV4-1 and TRBJ1-1; 11 nucleotides align to TRBD1. Trimming took 1 base from V and 4 from J; bases not matched to a gene: 5. The CDR3 sequence is 16 residues long. CDR1 and CDR2 from the germline V gene are MGHRA and YSYEKL. This CDR3 reads CASSQGLGTGGTEAFF. CDR3 sequence (DNA): TGCGCCAGCAGCCAAGGTTTGGGGACAGGGGGCACTGAAGCTTTCTTT.

Remarks on this clonotype: A much larger clone lies a single base off, so this may be a read error. Here the CDR3 reads CASSLPLSDNTGEPFF. CDR3 DNA: TGTGCCAGCAGTTTACCACTTAGCGATAACACCGGGGAGCCGTTTTTT. The chain joins TRBV6-5 to TRBJ2-2, with a weak D call TRBD2 (5 bases). The CDR3 totals 16 residues. Germline V gene data show CDR1 as MNHEY and CDR2 as SVGAGI.

Regarding this clonotype: A much more abundant neighbour one base away suggests this may be a read error. The J gene is TRBJ1-5, the V gene TRBV15; D uncertain. The germline V gene encodes CDR1 LNHNV and CDR2 YYDKDF (reference sequence). The CDR3 sequence is 14 residues long. Deletions cut 0 bases from V and 6 bases from J, with 9 bases between. The CDR3, as DNA: TGTGCCACCAGCAGAGACATGGCCGTTCAGCCCCAGCATTTT. Protein sequence: CATSRDMAVQPQHF.

On this clonotype itself: The limits of the CDR3 on the DNA are not certain, so only TCRdb's listed CDR3 is given. The V call is TRBV12-3 or TRBV12-4, the J call TRBJ2-3; the listed D gene, TRBD1, was not tested against the DNA. 23 amino acids form the CDR3, both terminal residues included. The CDR3 reads CASSFHPGRNEQYFGPGTDTQYF.

This clonotype was counted many times. V usage is TRBV20-1 and J usage is TRBJ2-1; 8 bases fit TRBD2. This CDR3 is 15 amino acids long. After removal of 0 bases from V and 6 bases from J, the junction contained 7 bases not matched to a gene. Per germline, CDR1 DFQATT and CDR2 SNEGSKA (reference sequence). The CDR3 region is CSARELAEASNEQFF. CDR3 coding DNA: TGCAGTGCTAGAGAACTAGCGGAAGCTTCCAATGAGCAGTTCTTC.

This clonotype occurred many times. The rearrangement uses TRBV7-6 and TRBJ1-4, with unresolved D. Germline CDR1 and CDR2: SGHVS and FNYEAQ. This CDR3 comprises 17 residues. V was pared by 1 base and J by 0 bases, with 12 bases between. CDR3 residues: CASSLGVRPTTNEKLFF. In DNA, the CDR3 is TGTGCCAGCAGCTTAGGGGTCAGGCCAACAACTAATGAAAAACTGTTTTTT.

This clonotype was observed at least ten times. The chain recombines TRBV11-2 with TRBJ2-3; no definite D call. The germline V gene encodes CDR1 SGHAT and CDR2 FQNNGV. The V end lost 5 bases, the J end lost 3 bases, and 12 bases lay between the germline ends. The CDR3 extends over 14 amino acids. The chain's CDR3 is CASSPVPMTDTQYF. DNA for the CDR3: TGTGCCAGCAGCCCCGTCCCCATGACAGATACGCAGTATTTT.

The chain combines TRBV7-2 with TRBJ2-5, with 14 nucleotides matching TRBD2. The CDR3 covers 16 residues. Unmatched junction bases numbered 0, after V lost 0 bases and J lost 3 bases. Germline CDR1 SGHTA, CDR2 FQGNSA. CDR3 amino acids: CASSLAGLAGEETQYF. CDR3 bases: TGTGCCAGCAGCTTAGCGGGACTAGCGGGAGAAGAGACCCAGTACTTC.

This clonotype showed up many times. This rearrangement joins TRBV20-1 to TRBJ1-1; D unresolved. The CDR3 consists of 13 residues. Germline V CDR1 and CDR2: DFQATT, SNEGSKA (reference sequence). Between the trimmed V and J ends, which lost 1 base and 0 bases, there was a span of 6 bases. The CDR3, as DNA: TGCAGTGCTAGAGTTCAGATGAACACTGAAGCTTTCTTT. Amino acids: CSARVQMNTEAFF.

This clonotype was observed many times. This chain connects TRBV7-9 to TRBJ1-1, with D possibly matching TRBD1 (5 bases). This CDR3 region has 13 residues. The V end lost 3 bases, the J end lost 5 bases, and 10 bases lay between the germline ends. Germline values: CDR1 SEHNR, CDR2 FQNEAQ (reference sequence). This chain's CDR3 is CASSLGGPTEAFF. The CDR3 region has the DNA TGTGCCAGCAGCTTGGGGGGTCCGACTGAAGCTTTCTTT. Full variable domain (rest looked up from reference TRBV7-9 and TRBJ1-1): DTGVSQNPRHKITKRGQNVTFRCDPISEHNRLYWYRQTLGQGPEFLTYFQNEAQLEKSRLLSDRFSAERPKGSFSTLEIQRTEQGDSAMYLCASSLGGPTEAFFGQGTRLTVV.

This clonotype was seen many times. The chain recombines TRBV30 with TRBJ2-5; TRBD2 matches at 13 bases. CDR1 and CDR2 from the germline V gene are GTSNPN and SVGIG (reference sequence). The length of the CDR3 is 18 residues. The ends lost 6 bases at V and 3 bases at J; junction bases unmatched: 16. The chain's CDR3 is CACRRRTSGSGVEETQYF. In DNA, the CDR3 is TGTGCCTGTCGCAGGAGGACTAGCGGGAGTGGAGTGGAAGAGACCCAGTACTTC. Full variable domain (remainder filled in from reference TRBV30 and TRBJ2-5): SQTIHQWPATLVQPVGSPLSLECTVEGTSNPNLYWYRQAAGRGLQLLFYSVGIGQISSEVPQNLSASRPQDRQFILSSKKLLLSDSGFYLCACRRRTSGSGVEETQYFGPGTRLLVL.

This clonotype was seen ten or more times. The chain couples TRBV10-3 to TRBJ2-1; D is uncertain. V dropped 0 bases and J dropped 0 bases, with 6 bases sitting between them. The CDR3 has 15 amino acids. The germline V gene has CDR1 ENHRY and CDR2 SYGVKD. DNA of the CDR3: TGTGCCATCAGTGAGTCTAGCAGCTCCTACAATGAGCAGTTCTTC. Its translation: CAISESSSSYNEQFF.

This clonotype was seen repeatedly, ten times or more. The DNA of the CDR3 is TGTGCCAGCAGCCAAAACAGGAATCAGCCCCAGCATTTT. Its translation is CASSQNRNQPQHF. This rearrangement joins TRBV4-2 to TRBJ1-5, with D possibly being TRBD1 (5 bases). V was pared by 2 bases and J by 4 bases, with 6 bases between. The V gene's germline CDR1 is LGHNA and CDR2 YNFKEQ. CDR3 length equals 13 residues.

In this sample, this clonotype turned up many times. The CDR3 reads CASSLFRDRGSYEQYF. The CDR3 nucleotides read TGTGCCAGCAGCTTATTCCGGGACAGGGGTTCCTACGAGCAGTACTTC. J is TRBJ2-7 and V is TRBV7-9; TRBD1 aligns across 10 bases. Germline V gives CDR1 SEHNR, CDR2 FQNEAQ (reference sequence). The CDR3 consists of 16 residues. The V and J ends lost 2 bases and 1 base, in that order; junction bases with no gene match: 5.

In its sample, this clonotype was seen many times. The chain has TRBV6-2 or TRBV6-3 and TRBJ2-7; D gene ambiguous. This CDR3 comprises 14 residues. In germline, CDR1 is MNHEY, CDR2 SVGEGT. Trimming stripped 5 bases from V and 3 bases from J, with 14 bases between. CDR3 in DNA: TGTGCCAGCAGTCCTGCGTGGCAGAACTACGAGCAGTACTTC. Amino acids: CASSPAWQNYEQYF.

This chain uses TRBV12-3 or TRBV12-4 with TRBJ2-3; perhaps TRBD2 as D (5 bases). With 5 bases removed from V and 4 bases from J, the gap between germline ends came to 13 bases. CDR3 length: 14 amino acids. The CDR3 is CASSRGLEADTQYF. DNA of the CDR3: TGTGCCAGCAGTAGAGGACTCGAGGCAGATACGCAGTATTTT.

This clonotype came up many times. This chain connects TRBV11-2 to TRBJ1-1; D is uncertain. This CDR3 comprises 13 residues. Trimming removed 4 bases from V and 6 bases from J, with 12 bases in between. Germline assignment: CDR1 SGHAT and CDR2 FQNNGV. The CDR3 nucleotides are TGTGCCAGCAGCTCCTTCTTAGGTGCTGAAGCTTTCTTT. Amino acids: CASSSFLGAEAFF.

Concerning this clonotype: A junction boundary mismatches the germline segment, possibly from a read error. The chain is built from TRBV19 and TRBJ2-1; TRBD2 might be the D (5 bases). This CDR3 contains 15 residues. Germline CDR1 is LNHDA and CDR2 is SQIVND (reference sequence). The CDR3 spells CASSIAGNSYNQQFF. The CDR3 DNA reads TGTGCCAGTAGTATCGCGGGCAACTCCTACAATCAGCAGTTCTTC.

The gene calls are TRBV28 and TRBJ2-7; 10 bases match TRBD1. The V gene's germline CDR1 is MDHEN and CDR2 SYDVKM. The CDR3 runs to 15 residues. Losses at the gene ends were 4 bases for V and 6 bases for J; bases not matched to a gene: 9. Here the CDR3 reads CASSSLGTGEVEQYF. CDR3 nucleotides: TGTGCCAGCAGTTCTCTCGGGACAGGGGAGGTCGAGCAGTACTTC.

This clonotype was seen at least ten times. The V gene is TRBV6-2 or TRBV6-3, the J gene TRBJ2-2, with D possibly TRBD2 on 5 matching bases. The germline V gene has CDR1 MNHEY and CDR2 SVGEGT. Trimming pared 3 bases from V and 0 bases from J, leaving 11 bases between. The CDR3 has 16 residues. DNA for the CDR3: TGTGCCAGCAGTTATCTACTAGGAACGAACACCGGGGAGCTGTTTTTT. Its translation: CASSYLLGTNTGELFF.

This clonotype was seen ten or more times. Written as DNA, the CDR3 is TGTGCCAGCAGCGCTTTGTGGGGGGGAGGGGGCTACACCTTC. Encoded protein: CASSALWGGGGYTF. This chain links TRBV7-2 with TRBJ1-2, with a possible D match to TRBD1 (5 bases). Trimming took off 5 bases at V and 8 bases at J, with 18 bases between the two ends. This CDR3 spans 14 amino acids. CDR1 is SGHTA, CDR2 FQGNSA, per germline.

V gene TRBV2 combines with J gene TRBJ2-1, with 9 bases lining up with TRBD2. J lost 10 bases, V lost 7 bases, and 14 bases had no gene match. CDR1 and CDR2 (germline): SNHLY, FYNNEI. The CDR3 extends over 15 amino acids. CDR3 loop: CASTARGGQLWEQFF. In DNA, the CDR3 is TGTGCCAGCACGGCGCGGGGGGGCCAACTATGGGAGCAGTTCTTC.

This clonotype showed up many times. The rearrangement joins TRBV12-5 to TRBJ2-7; no reliable D call. Germline CDR1 reads LGHNT; CDR2 reads FRNRAP. The CDR3 is 12 residues long. Trimming removed 3 bases at V and 5 bases at J, with 8 bases between. Here the CDR3 DNA reads TGTGCTAGTGGTTTCGGGCTTGACGAGCAGTACTTC. Translated: CASGFGLDEQYF.

This clonotype was picked up many times. CDR3: CASSLGGAGGPGDTQYF. Written as DNA, the CDR3 is TGTGCCAGCAGCCTGGGGGGAGCGGGAGGGCCCGGAGATACGCAGTATTTT. The chain couples TRBV7-3 to TRBJ2-3; 10 bases are shared with TRBD2. CDR3 length: 17 amino acids. The ends lost 5 bases at V and 5 bases at J; junction bases unmatched: 13. Per germline, CDR1 SGHTA and CDR2 FQGTGA.